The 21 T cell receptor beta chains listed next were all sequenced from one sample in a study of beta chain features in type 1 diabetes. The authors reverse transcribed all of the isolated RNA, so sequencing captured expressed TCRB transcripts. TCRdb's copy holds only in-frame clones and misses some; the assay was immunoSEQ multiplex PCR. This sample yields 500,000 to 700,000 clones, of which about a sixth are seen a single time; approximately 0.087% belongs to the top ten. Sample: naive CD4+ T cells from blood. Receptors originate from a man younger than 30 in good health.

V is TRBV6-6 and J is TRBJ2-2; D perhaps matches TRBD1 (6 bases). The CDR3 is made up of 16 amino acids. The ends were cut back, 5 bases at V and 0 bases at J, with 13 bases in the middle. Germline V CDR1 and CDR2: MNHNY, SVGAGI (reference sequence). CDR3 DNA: TGTGCCAGCAGTAAACCGGGACAAGCGAACACCGGGGAGCTGTTTTTT. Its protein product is CASSKPGQANTGELFF.

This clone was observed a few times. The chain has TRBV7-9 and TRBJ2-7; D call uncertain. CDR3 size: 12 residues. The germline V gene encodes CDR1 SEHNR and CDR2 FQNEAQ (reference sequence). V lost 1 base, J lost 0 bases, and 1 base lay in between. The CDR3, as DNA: TGTGCCAGCAGCTTAGGCTCCTACGAGCAGTACTTC. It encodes CASSLGSYEQYF.

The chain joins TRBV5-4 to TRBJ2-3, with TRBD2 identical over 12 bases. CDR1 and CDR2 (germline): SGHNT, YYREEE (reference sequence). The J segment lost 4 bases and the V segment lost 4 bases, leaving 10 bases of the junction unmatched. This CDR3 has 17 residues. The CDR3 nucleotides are TGTGCCAGCAGCATCGGACTAGCGGGGACCTCAGCAGATACGCAGTATTTT. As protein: CASSIGLAGTSADTQYF.

CDR3 sequence reads: CASRQDRKTRNTIYF. The CDR3 DNA reads TGTGCCAGCAGGCAGGACAGGAAGACTAGGAACACCATATATTTT. The V and J genes are TRBV28 and TRBJ1-3; TRBD1 matches 7 bases. Germline trimming cut 6 bases from V and 7 bases from J; bases unmatched to any gene: 12. Germline CDR1 is MDHEN and CDR2 is SYDVKM. This CDR3 has 15 residues.

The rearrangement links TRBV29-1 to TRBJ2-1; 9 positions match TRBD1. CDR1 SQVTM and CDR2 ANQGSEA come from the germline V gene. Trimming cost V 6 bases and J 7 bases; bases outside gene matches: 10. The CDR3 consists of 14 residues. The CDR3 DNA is TGCAGCGTGTCGCGGGACAGGGATTATAATGAGCAGTTCTTC. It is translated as CSVSRDRDYNEQFF.

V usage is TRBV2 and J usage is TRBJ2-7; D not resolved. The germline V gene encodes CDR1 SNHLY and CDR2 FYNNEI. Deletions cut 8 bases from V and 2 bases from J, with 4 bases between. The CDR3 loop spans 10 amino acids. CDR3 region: CASGTYEQYF. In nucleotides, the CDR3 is TGTGCCAGCGGGACCTACGAGCAGTACTTC. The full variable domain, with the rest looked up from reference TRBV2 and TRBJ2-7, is EPEVTQTPSHQVTQMGQEVILRCVPISNHLYFYWYRQILGQKVEFLVSFYNNEISEKSEIFDDQFSVERPDGSNFTLKIRSTKLEDSAMYFCASGTYEQYFGPGTRLTVT.

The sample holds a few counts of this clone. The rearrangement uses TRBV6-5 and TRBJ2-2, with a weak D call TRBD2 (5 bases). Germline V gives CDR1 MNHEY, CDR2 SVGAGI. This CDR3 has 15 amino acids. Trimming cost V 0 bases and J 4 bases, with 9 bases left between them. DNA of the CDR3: TGTGCCAGCAGTTACTCGAGGGATATCACCGGGGAGCTGTTTTTT. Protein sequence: CASSYSRDITGELFF.

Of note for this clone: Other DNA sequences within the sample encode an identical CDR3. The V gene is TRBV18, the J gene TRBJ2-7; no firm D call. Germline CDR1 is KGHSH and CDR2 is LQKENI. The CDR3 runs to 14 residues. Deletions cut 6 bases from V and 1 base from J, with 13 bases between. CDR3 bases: TGTGCCAGCTCTCCGGGTCAAATATCCTACGAGCAGTACTTC. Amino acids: CASSPGQISYEQYF.

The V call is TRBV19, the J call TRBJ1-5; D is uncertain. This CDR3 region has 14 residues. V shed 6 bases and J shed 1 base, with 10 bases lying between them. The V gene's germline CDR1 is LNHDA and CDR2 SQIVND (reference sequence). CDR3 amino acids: CASRFFGSNQPQHF. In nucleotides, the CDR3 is TGTGCCAGTAGGTTCTTCGGGAGCAATCAGCCCCAGCATTTT.

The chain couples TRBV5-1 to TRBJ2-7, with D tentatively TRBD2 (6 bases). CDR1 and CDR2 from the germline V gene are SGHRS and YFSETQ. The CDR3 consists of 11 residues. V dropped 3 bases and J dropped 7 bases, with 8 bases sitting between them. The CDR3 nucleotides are TGCGCCAGCAGCTCGGGGGTTGAGCAGTACTTC. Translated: CASSSGVEQYF.

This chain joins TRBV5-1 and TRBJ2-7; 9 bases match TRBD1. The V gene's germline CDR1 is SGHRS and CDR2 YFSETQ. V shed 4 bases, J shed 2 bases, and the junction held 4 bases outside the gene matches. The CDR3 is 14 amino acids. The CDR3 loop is CASSRDRATYEQYF. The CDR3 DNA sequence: TGCGCCAGCAGCCGGGACAGGGCGACCTACGAGCAGTACTTC.

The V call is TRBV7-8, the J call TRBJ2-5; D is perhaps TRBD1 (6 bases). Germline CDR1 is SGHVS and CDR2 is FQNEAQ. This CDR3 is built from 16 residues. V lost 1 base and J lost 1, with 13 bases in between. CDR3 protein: CASSLVTGMSQETQYF. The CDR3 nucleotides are TGTGCCAGCAGCTTAGTCACAGGGATGTCCCAAGAGACCCAGTACTTC. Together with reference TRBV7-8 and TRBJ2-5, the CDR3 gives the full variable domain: GAGVSQSPRYKVAKRGQDVALRCDPISGHVSLFWYQQALGQGPEFLTYFQNEAQLDKSGLPSDRFFAERPEGSVSTLKIQRTQQEDSAVYLCASSLVTGMSQETQYFGPGTRLLVL.

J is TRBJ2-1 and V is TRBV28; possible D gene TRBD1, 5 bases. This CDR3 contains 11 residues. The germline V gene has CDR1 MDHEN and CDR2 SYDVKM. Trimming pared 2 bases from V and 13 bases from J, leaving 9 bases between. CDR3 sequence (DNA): TGTGCCAGCAGTTTACAGCAGGGACAGTTCTTC. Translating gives CASSLQQGQFF.

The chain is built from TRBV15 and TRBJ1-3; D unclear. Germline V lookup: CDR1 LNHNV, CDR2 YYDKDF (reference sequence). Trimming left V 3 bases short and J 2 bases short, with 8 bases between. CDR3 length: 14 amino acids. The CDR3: CATSSRGTGNTIYF. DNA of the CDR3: TGTGCCACCAGCAGTAGAGGGACTGGAAACACCATATATTTT.

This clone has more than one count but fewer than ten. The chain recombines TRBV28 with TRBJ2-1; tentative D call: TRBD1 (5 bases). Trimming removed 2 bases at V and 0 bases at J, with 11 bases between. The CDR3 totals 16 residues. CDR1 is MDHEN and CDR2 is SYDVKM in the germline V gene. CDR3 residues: CASSLVLGPSYNEQFF. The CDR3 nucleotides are TGTGCCAGCAGTTTAGTTTTGGGGCCCTCCTACAATGAGCAGTTCTTC. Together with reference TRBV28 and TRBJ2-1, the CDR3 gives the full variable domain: DVKVTQSSRYLVKRTGEKVFLECVQDMDHENMFWYRQDPGLGLRLIYFSYDVKMKEKGDIPEGYSVSREKKERFSLILESASTNQTSMYLCASSLVLGPSYNEQFFGPGTRLTVL.

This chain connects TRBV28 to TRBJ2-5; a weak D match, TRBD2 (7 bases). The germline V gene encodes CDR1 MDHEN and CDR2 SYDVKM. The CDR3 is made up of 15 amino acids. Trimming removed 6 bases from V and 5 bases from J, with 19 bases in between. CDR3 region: CASSLLGGALETQYF. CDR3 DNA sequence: TGTGCCAGCAGCCTCCTTGGGGGGGCGCTTGAGACCCAGTACTTC.

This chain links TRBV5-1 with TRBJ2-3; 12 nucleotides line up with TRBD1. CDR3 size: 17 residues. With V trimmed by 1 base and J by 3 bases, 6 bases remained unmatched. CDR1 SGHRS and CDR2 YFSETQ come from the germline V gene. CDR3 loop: CASSLTGTGGGTDTQYF. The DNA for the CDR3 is TGCGCCAGCAGCTTGACCGGGACAGGGGGCGGAACAGATACGCAGTATTTT.

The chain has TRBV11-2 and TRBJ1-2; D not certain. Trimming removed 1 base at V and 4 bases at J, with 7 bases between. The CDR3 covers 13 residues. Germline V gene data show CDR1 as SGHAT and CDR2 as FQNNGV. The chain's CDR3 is CASSLVGFYGYTF. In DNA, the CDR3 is TGTGCCAGCAGCTTAGTCGGATTCTATGGCTACACCTTC.

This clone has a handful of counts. The chain's CDR3 is CASSDQGGHEQFF. The CDR3 coding sequence is TGTGCCAGCAGTGATCAGGGGGGGCACGAGCAGTTCTTC. J is TRBJ2-1 and V is TRBV2; D possibly uses TRBD1 or TRBD2 (7 bases each). The V end was cut by 3 bases, the J end by 10 bases, with 13 bases between. The CDR3 totals 13 residues. The germline CDR1 and CDR2 sequences are SNHLY and FYNNEI.

CDR3 region: CASRASGTDTQYF. Here the CDR3 DNA reads TGCGCCAGCAGGGCCAGCGGGACAGATACGCAGTATTTT. The J gene is TRBJ2-3, the V gene TRBV5-1; weak D call: TRBD2 (6 bases). Looked up from germline, CDR1 is SGHRS and CDR2 is YFSETQ. The CDR3 length is 13 residues. Trimming left V 5 bases short and J 3 bases short, with 10 bases between.

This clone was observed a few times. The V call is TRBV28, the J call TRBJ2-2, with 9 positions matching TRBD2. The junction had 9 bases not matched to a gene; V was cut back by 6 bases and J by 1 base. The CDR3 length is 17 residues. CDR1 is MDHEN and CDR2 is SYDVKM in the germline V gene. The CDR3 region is CASSPVSGRKNTGELFF. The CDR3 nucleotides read TGTGCCAGCAGCCCTGTGAGCGGGAGGAAGAACACCGGGGAGCTGTTTTTT.